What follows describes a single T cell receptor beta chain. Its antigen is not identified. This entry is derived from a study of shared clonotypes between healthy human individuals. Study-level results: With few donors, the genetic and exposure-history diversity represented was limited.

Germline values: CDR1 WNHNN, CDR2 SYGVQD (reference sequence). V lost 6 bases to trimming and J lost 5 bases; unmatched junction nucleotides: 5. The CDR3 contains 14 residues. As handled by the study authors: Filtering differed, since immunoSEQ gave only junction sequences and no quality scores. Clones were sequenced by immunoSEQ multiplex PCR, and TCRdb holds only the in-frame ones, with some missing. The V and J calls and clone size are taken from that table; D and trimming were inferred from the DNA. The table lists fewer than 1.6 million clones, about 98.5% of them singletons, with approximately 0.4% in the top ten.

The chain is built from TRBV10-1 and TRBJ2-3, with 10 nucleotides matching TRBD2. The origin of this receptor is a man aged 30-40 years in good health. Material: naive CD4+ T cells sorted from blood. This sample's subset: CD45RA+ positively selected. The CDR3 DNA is TGCGCCAGCAGCCGGACTAGCGGTGGAGATACGCAGTATTTT. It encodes CASSRTSGGDTQYF.